The source of this T cell receptor (beta chain) is a study of blood T cell repertoires in COVID-19. Study at large: There were acute and convalescent COVID-19 samples, and they came from the United States, Italy and Spain. Nucleic acid was either cDNA or gDNA, and it came from T cells, B-cell-depleted T cells, or PBMCs.

Germline-derived CDR1 and CDR2 are WNHNN and SYGVQD (reference sequence). The CDR3 runs 14 residues. J lost 4 bases, V lost 8 bases, and 10 bases had no gene match. As originally analysed: The authors estimated nucleated cell counts from reference gene primer amplification. Clones were read by immunoSEQ multiplex PCR, and TCRdb kept only the in-frame ones, dropping some. From that table come the V and J calls and clone size; the DNA was used to work out D and trimming. The top ten clones hold over 2% of a sample with approximately 290,000 clones, 91% of them seen once. Seattle researchers signed up patients amid active infection and tracked them longitudinally.

The sequencing sample was made of peripheral blood. The J gene is TRBJ1-1, the V gene TRBV10-1; 7 bases are a match to TRBD1. This TCR was recovered from a woman in her twenties or thirties with COVID-19, enrolled during active disease. DNA of the CDR3: TGCGCCAGCTCGCCCGTGACAGGGATCACTGAAGCTTTCTTT. Its translation: CASSPVTGITEAFF.